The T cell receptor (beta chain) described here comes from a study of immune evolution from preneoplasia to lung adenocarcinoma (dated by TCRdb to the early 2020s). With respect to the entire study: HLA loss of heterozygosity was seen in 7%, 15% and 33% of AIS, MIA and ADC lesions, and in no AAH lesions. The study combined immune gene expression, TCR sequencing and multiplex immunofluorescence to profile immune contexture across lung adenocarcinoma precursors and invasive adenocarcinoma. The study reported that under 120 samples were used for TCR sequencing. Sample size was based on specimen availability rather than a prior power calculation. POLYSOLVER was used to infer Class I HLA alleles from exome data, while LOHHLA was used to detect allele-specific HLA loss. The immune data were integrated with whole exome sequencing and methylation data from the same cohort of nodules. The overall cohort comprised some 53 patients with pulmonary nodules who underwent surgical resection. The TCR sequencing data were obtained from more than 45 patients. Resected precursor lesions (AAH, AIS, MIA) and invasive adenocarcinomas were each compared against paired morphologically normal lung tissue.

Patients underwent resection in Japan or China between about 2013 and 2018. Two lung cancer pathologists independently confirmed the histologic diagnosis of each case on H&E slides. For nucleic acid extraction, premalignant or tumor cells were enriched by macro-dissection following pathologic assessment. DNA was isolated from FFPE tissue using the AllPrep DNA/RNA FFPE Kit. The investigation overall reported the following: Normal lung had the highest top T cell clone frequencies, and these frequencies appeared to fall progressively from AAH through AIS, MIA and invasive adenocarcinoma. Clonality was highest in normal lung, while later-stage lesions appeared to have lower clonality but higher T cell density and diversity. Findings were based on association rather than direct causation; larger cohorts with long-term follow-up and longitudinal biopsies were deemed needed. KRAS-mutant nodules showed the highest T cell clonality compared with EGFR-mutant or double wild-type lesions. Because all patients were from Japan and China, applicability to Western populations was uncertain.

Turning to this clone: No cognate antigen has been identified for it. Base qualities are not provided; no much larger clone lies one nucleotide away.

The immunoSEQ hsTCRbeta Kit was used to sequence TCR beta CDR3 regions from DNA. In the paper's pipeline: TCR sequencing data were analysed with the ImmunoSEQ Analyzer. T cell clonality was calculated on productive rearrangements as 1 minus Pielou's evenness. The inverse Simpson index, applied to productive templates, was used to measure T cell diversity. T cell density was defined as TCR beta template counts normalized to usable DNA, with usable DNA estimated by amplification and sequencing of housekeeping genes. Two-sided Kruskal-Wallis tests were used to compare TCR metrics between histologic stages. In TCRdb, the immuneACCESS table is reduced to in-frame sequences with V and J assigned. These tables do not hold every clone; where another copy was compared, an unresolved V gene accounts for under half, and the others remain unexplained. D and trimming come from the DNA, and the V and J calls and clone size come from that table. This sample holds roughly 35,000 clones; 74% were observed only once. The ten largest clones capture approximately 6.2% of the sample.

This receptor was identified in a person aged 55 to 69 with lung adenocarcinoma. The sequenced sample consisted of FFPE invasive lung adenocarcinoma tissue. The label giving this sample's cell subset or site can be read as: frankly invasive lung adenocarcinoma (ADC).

The DNA sequence is TGTGCCAGCAGCTTAGGACGGTTAGAAGCTTTCTTT. This yields the protein CASSLGRLEAFF. The chain employs TRBV7-2 and TRBJ1-1; the D gene is not confidently resolved. Trimming removed 1 base from V and 8 bases from J, leaving 8 bases between the germline ends. From cysteine to phenylalanine, the CDR3 is 12 amino acids long. Of the read, only the CDR3 DNA is kept; its 36 bases are in frame from base 1. The germline V gene encodes CDR1 SGHTA and CDR2 FQGNSA.